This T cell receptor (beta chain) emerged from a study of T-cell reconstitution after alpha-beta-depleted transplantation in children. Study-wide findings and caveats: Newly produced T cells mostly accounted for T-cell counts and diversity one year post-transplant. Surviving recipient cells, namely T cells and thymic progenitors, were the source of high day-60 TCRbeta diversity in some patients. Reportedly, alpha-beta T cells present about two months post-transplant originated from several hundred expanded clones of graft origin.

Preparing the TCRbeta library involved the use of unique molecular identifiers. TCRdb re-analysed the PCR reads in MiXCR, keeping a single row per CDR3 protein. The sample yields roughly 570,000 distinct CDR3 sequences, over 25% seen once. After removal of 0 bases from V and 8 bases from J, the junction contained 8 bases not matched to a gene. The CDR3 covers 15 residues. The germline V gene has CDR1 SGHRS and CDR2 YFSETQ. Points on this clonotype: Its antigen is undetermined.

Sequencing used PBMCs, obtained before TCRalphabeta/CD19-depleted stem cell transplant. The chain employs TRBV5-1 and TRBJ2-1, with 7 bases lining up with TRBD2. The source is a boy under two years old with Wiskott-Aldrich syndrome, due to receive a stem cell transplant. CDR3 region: CASSLAGLVTDEQFF. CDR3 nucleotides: TGCGCCAGCAGCTTGGCCGGACTAGTTACGGATGAGCAGTTCTTC.